These 13 T cell receptor beta chains share one sample of origin, sequenced in a study of CD8 T cells in ankylosing spondylitis. TCRdb re-derived calls from the 5' RACE reads in MiXCR, one entry per CDR3 protein. Seen here are 90,000 to 100,000 distinct CDR3 sequences, roughly 8.3% observed once, and the top ten hold roughly 9.9%. The sample was blood, either unsorted or a sorted T cell fraction (not recorded which). The receptors come from a male donor with ankylosing spondylitis or in good health (not recorded which).

This clonotype was seen a few times. The rearrangement links TRBV11-2 to TRBJ2-1; the D gene is possibly TRBD2 (6 bases). The CDR3 totals 13 residues. Trimming cost V 0 bases and J 8 bases, with 8 bases left between them. Germline CDR1 reads SGHAT; CDR2 reads FQNNGV. CDR3 coding DNA: TGTGCCAGCAGCTTAGAGAGGAGGGATGAGCAGTTCTTC. It yields the protein CASSLERRDEQFF.

This clonotype was seen repeatedly, ten times or more. CDR3 in DNA: TGTGCCAGCAGTCCACCGACTAGTTATCGAGACATTCAGTACTTC. Amino acid sequence: CASSPPTSYRDIQYF. V gene TRBV6-1 combines with J gene TRBJ2-4; the D gene is possibly TRBD2 (6 bases). The CDR3 runs to 15 residues. The germline V gene has CDR1 MNHNS and CDR2 SASEGT. The V gene lost 5 bases and the J gene lost 8 bases, with 19 bases spanning the gap.

This clonotype was seen many times. The chain has TRBV12-3 or TRBV12-4 and TRBJ2-3; D is unresolved. This CDR3 contains 14 residues. Trimming took off 7 bases at V and 2 bases at J, with 13 bases between the two ends. CDR3 nucleotides: TGTGCCAGCACCAAAACAGCGCTCACAGATACGCAGTATTTT. Translation gives CASTKTALTDTQYF.

This clonotype has a handful of counts. The chain uses TRBV29-1 and TRBJ2-5; the D call may be TRBD1 or TRBD2 (5 bases each). The ends were cut back, 6 bases at V and 3 bases at J, with 23 bases in the middle. Germline CDR1 and CDR2: SQVTM and ANQGSEA. There are 16 residues in the CDR3. In DNA form, the CDR3 reads TGCAGCGTAGACCCAGGGCCCCGGGACCCGGAAGAGACCCAGTACTTC. Its translation is CSVDPGPRDPEETQYF.

The sample holds many counts of this clonotype. The chain is built from TRBV6-1 and TRBJ1-2; tentatively, D is TRBD1 (5 bases). Trimming shortened V by 8 bases and J by 3 bases, and 13 bases separated the two germline ends. Germline V gives CDR1 MNHNS, CDR2 SASEGT. This CDR3 has 13 residues. Written as DNA, the CDR3 is TGTGCCAGCTCCCTGCAACAGGACTATGGCTACACCTTC. It encodes CASSLQQDYGYTF.

This clonotype has just a few counts. The genes are TRBV29-1 and TRBJ2-6; D gene unclear. The V gene lost 6 bases and the J gene lost 1 base, with 7 bases spanning the gap. CDR3 length: 13 residues. Germline V gene sequence: CDR1 SQVTM, CDR2 ANQGSEA. The CDR3 nucleotides are TGCAGCGTCCGGTGGTCTGGGGCCAACGTCCTGACTTTC. Its translation is CSVRWSGANVLTF.

This clonotype has a count of ten or more. The chain links TRBV19 to TRBJ1-5; D call uncertain. Trimming cost V 7 bases and J 0 bases, with 16 bases left between them. There are 16 residues in the CDR3. Germline values: CDR1 LNHDA, CDR2 SQIVND (reference sequence). The CDR3, as DNA: TGTGCCAGTAAATCTCGGGTGTTTTATAGCAATCAGCCCCAGCATTTT. Its protein is CASKSRVFYSNQPQHF.

This clonotype was counted at least ten times. The rearrangement joins TRBV12-3 or TRBV12-4 to TRBJ1-6; D is ambiguous. Trimming stripped 6 bases from V and 5 bases from J, with 5 bases between. The CDR3 length is 12 residues. The CDR3 nucleotides read TGTGCCAGCAGCCCAAATAATTCACCCCTCCACTTT. Residues: CASSPNNSPLHF.

The chain uses TRBV11-2 and TRBJ2-1, with D possibly TRBD2 on 5 matching bases. The V gene lost 4 bases and the J gene lost 6 bases, with 16 bases spanning the gap. Germline lookup yields CDR1 SGHAT and CDR2 FQNNGV. This CDR3 has 15 residues. The CDR3 spells CASSSRLRRGNEQFF. CDR3 nucleotide sequence: TGTGCCAGCAGCTCCCGCCTGCGTCGGGGCAATGAGCAGTTCTTC.

This clonotype was picked up many times. The rearrangement joins TRBV12-3 or TRBV12-4 to TRBJ2-5; 7 bases align to TRBD1. This CDR3 has 12 amino acids. V dropped 6 bases and J dropped 7; count of bases not matched to a gene: 5. Here the CDR3 DNA reads TGTGCCAGCAGCGGACAGGTGGGGACCCAGTACTTC. Translation: CASSGQVGTQYF.

This clonotype was recorded many times. The rearrangement joins TRBV27 to TRBJ2-7; D is perhaps TRBD1 (6 bases). The V gene's germline CDR1 is MNHEY and CDR2 SMNVEV (reference sequence). V gave up 6 bases and J gave up 4 bases, with 16 bases separating them. This CDR3 is built from 14 residues. CDR3 sequence: CASSSVDRGYEQYF. In DNA, the CDR3 is TGTGCCAGCAGCTCAGTGGACAGAGGGTACGAGCAGTACTTC.

This clonotype was observed many times. The chain is built from TRBV20-1 and TRBJ2-3, with 15 bases aligning to TRBD2. V lost 1 base and J lost 4; bases outside the gene matches: 9. Per the germline V gene, CDR1 is DFQATT and CDR2 is SNEGSKA (reference sequence). The length of the CDR3 is 18 residues. The CDR3 sequence: CSARVRTSGRAVADTQYF. CDR3 nucleotide sequence: TGCAGTGCTAGAGTCAGGACTAGCGGGAGGGCCGTGGCAGATACGCAGTATTTT.

This clonotype was counted many times. V gene TRBV12-3 or TRBV12-4 combines with J gene TRBJ2-5; no definite D call. This CDR3 region has 14 residues. V was trimmed by 10 bases and J by 9 bases, leaving 24 bases between them. CDR3 nucleotide sequence: TGTGCCACTCCAAAACCCGGTACGCCAAGGGCCCAGTACTTC. Its protein is CATPKPGTPRAQYF.